Sequencing of this T cell receptor (beta chain) was carried out in a study of cytomegalovirus exposure and HLA in healthy donors. Overall study context: Researchers previously reported finding fewer than 120 million unique TCR beta sequences from 170 million or so T cells.

Study results and limitations: Despite most TCR sequences being rare, some public TCRs occurred in many donors.

The CDR3 loop spans 13 amino acids. The germline V gene encodes CDR1 SGHVS and CDR2 FQNEAQ. V was cut by 6 bases and J by 2 bases, with 8 bases left in between. Primers included in the PCR were 60 Vbeta and 13 Jbeta primers. The protocol was immunoSEQ multiplex PCR, while the TCRdb copy is restricted to in-frame clones and leaves out a portion. The sample shows about 150,000 clones, and around 1.5% sits with its ten largest clones. Worth noting for this clone: Its specificity is not known.

Sequencing used PBMCs. This chain connects TRBV7-8 to TRBJ2-4; no firm D call. The TCR was taken from a woman aged 50 to 60 in good health and CMV-seronegative. The CDR3 DNA is TGTGCCAGCAGTGGGCCTTCCAAAAACATTCAGTACTTC. It encodes CASSGPSKNIQYF.